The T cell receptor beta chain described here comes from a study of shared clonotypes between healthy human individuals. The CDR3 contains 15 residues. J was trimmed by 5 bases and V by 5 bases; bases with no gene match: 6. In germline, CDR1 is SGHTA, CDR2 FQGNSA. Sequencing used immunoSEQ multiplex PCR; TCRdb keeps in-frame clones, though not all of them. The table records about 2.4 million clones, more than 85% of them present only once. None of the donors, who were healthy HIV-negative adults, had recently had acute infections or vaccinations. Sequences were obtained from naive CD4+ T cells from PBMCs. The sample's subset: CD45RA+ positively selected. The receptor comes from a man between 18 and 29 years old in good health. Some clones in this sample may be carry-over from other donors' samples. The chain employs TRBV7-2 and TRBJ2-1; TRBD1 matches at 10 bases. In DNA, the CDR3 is TGTGCCAGCAGCCGAGGACAGGGGGGCAACAATGAGCAGTTCTTC. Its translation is CASSRGQGGNNEQFF. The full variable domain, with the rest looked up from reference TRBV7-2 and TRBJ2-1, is GAGVSQSPSNKVTEKGKDVELRCDPISGHTALYWYRQSLGQGLEFLIYFQGNSAPDKSGLPSDRFSAERTGGSVSTLTIQRTQQEDSAVYLCASSRGQGGNNEQFFGPGTRLTVL.